The 21 T cell receptor beta chains presented below share a single source sample, sequenced in a study of naive and memory T cell subsets. The study's findings and limits: Especially in CD8 cells, naive repertoires contained a few larger clonotypes, possibly CD45RA-re-expressing memory cells.

Their specific antigens are unknown. An equimolar mix of two oligonucleotides served as the beta constant-region primer for TRBC1 and TRBC2. Four rounds of PCR amplified the ligated cDNA using nested alpha and beta constant-region primers plus SP2. TCRdb recomputed calls from the UMI-ligation and nested PCR reads with MiXCR, one row per CDR3 protein. Of roughly 100,000 distinct CDR3 sequences in the sample, approximately 10% were seen once. Material: naive CD4+ T cells from blood. Every receptor here comes from a human donor in good health.

Many counts were recorded for this clonotype. The chain carries TRBV12-3 or TRBV12-4 and TRBJ2-6; 8 nucleotides agree with TRBD1. Germline trimming cut 0 bases from V and 0 bases from J; bases unmatched to any gene: 7. The CDR3 length is 19 residues. The CDR3 DNA reads TGTGCCAGCAGTTTAGCGGTAGGACAGGGCCTCTCTGGGGCCAACGTCCTGACTTTC. Protein product: CASSLAVGQGLSGANVLTF.

The rearrangement uses TRBV12-3 or TRBV12-4 and TRBJ1-6; D is unresolved. Trimming cost V 9 bases and J 7 bases, with 10 bases left between them. The length of the CDR3 is 12 residues. As DNA, the CDR3 is TGTGCCAGAAGTCGACCGAATTCACCCCTCCACTTT. It yields the protein CARSRPNSPLHF.

This clonotype was found a few times. The gene calls are TRBV7-2 and TRBJ1-1; D perhaps matches TRBD1 (6 bases). Between the trimmed V and J ends, which lost 5 bases and 8 bases, there was a span of 15 bases. The CDR3 contains 13 residues. The germline CDR1 and CDR2 sequences are SGHTA and FQGNSA. CDR3: CASSNQGFREAFF. In DNA, the CDR3 is TGTGCCAGCAGCAACCAGGGGTTCAGAGAAGCTTTCTTT.

The chain employs TRBV28 and TRBJ2-5, with a tentative D call TRBD1 (6 bases). CDR1 and CDR2 from the germline V gene are MDHEN and SYDVKM. V was pared by 5 bases and J by 7 bases, with 17 bases between. The CDR3 has 14 residues. The CDR3 coding sequence is TGTGCCAGCAGTCCTTCCCGGGGACATCGGACCCAGTACTTC. Translating it yields CASSPSRGHRTQYF.

This clonotype showed up many times. J is TRBJ2-7 and V is TRBV6-2 or TRBV6-3; a possible D gene is TRBD1 (5 bases). This CDR3 contains 15 residues. The germline V and J ends were trimmed by 6 bases and 2 bases, with 17 bases remaining between them. Looked up from germline, CDR1 is MNHEY and CDR2 is SVGEGT. The CDR3 region has the DNA TGTGCCAGCAGCCACGGACAACGAAACACCTACGAGCAGTACTTC. It encodes CASSHGQRNTYEQYF.

The chain recombines TRBV12-3 or TRBV12-4 with TRBJ2-7; no firm D call. V dropped 8 bases and J dropped 3 bases, with 14 bases sitting between them. CDR3 length: 13 amino acids. CDR3 amino acids: CASGPDSDYEQYF. CDR3 DNA: TGTGCCAGCGGGCCCGACTCCGACTACGAGCAGTACTTC.

This clonotype was seen ten or more times. The chain uses TRBV12-3 or TRBV12-4 and TRBJ2-3; 14 bases match TRBD2. Unmatched junction bases numbered 8, after V lost 2 bases and J lost 4 bases. The CDR3 loop spans 18 amino acids. The CDR3 bases are TGTGCCAGCAGTTTAACCGGAGGACTAGCGGGAGGCCCAGATACGCAGTATTTT. This gives the protein CASSLTGGLAGGPDTQYF.

This clonotype was detected only a few times. This chain uses TRBV9 with TRBJ2-2; 10 nucleotides line up with TRBD1. Trimming at V came to 1 base and at J to 5 bases, leaving 11 bases not matched to a gene. Germline V gene data show CDR1 as SGDLS and CDR2 as YYNGEE. The CDR3 is 18 amino acids. In nucleotides, the CDR3 is TGTGCCAGCAGCGTACTGATAGGGACAGGGGTTGGGACCGGGGAGCTGTTTTTT. Translation gives CASSVLIGTGVGTGELFF. Looking up the rest from reference TRBV9 and TRBJ2-2 gives the full variable domain: DSGVTQTPKHLITATGQRVTLRCSPRSGDLSVYWYQQSLDQGLQFLIQYYNGEERAKGNILERFSAQQFPDLHSELNLSSLELGDSALYFCASSVLIGTGVGTGELFFGEGSRLTVL.

The chain couples TRBV14 to TRBJ2-3; 14 nucleotides line up with TRBD2. The V gene end was trimmed by 5 bases and the J gene end by 5 bases; junction bases not matched to a gene: 6. CDR3 size: 16 residues. Germline V CDR1 and CDR2: SGHDN, FVKESK. This CDR3 reads CASSLRLAGGRDTQYF. As DNA, the CDR3 is TGTGCCAGCAGCTTGCGACTAGCGGGAGGGAGAGATACGCAGTATTTT.

V gene TRBV7-2 combines with J gene TRBJ1-3; 7 bases align to TRBD1. Germline assignment: CDR1 SGHTA and CDR2 FQGNSA. Germline trimming cut 2 bases from V and 0 bases from J; bases unmatched to any gene: 10. This CDR3 region has 18 residues. CDR3 nucleotides: TGTGCCAGCAGCTTAAGACAGGGTGCGGCAAGCTCTGGAAACACCATATATTTT. Its translation is CASSLRQGAASSGNTIYF.

The chain carries TRBV6-2 or TRBV6-3 and TRBJ2-3; no clear D. Trimming left V 7 bases short and J 1 base short, with 15 bases between. Looked up from germline, CDR1 is MNHEY and CDR2 is SVGEGT. The CDR3 has 15 amino acids. CDR3 region: CASNNLALGTDTQYF. The DNA for the CDR3 is TGTGCCAGCAACAACCTTGCCCTGGGCACAGATACGCAGTATTTT.

V usage is TRBV6-2 or TRBV6-3 and J usage is TRBJ2-5; 8 bases match TRBD2. The CDR3 has 14 amino acids. The germline V gene encodes CDR1 MNHEY and CDR2 SVGEGT. V dropped 6 bases and J dropped 5; count of bases not matched to a gene: 8. The CDR3 region has the DNA TGTGCCAGCAGCAAGATCCGGGGGGGGGAGACCCAGTACTTC. It codes for CASSKIRGGETQYF.

The chain combines TRBV28 with TRBJ1-2; 7 bases agree with TRBD1. The V segment lost 5 bases and the J segment 5 bases; nucleotides outside the gene matches: 5. The CDR3 length is 13 residues. Germline V gene lookup returns CDR1 MDHEN and CDR2 SYDVKM. CDR3 nucleotides: TGTGCCAGCAGTCAGACAGGGCTATATGGCTACACCTTC. The encoded protein is CASSQTGLYGYTF.

This clonotype was recorded many times. V gene TRBV6-1 combines with J gene TRBJ2-7; 14 nucleotides align to TRBD2. The CDR3 runs 18 residues. Germline trimming cut 5 bases from V and 4 bases from J; bases unmatched to any gene: 13. Germline CDR1 reads MNHNS; CDR2 reads SASEGT. DNA of the CDR3: TGTGCCAGCAGTTATCAAAAGACTAGCGGGAGGGCCGGGTACGAGCAGTACTTC. As protein: CASSYQKTSGRAGYEQYF.

The sample holds a few counts of this clonotype. The chain joins TRBV7-6 to TRBJ2-3, with 13 bases aligning to TRBD2. CDR1 and CDR2 (germline): SGHVS, FNYEAQ. V lost 5 bases to trimming and J lost 0 bases; unmatched junction nucleotides: 11. This CDR3 has 19 residues. Written as DNA, the CDR3 is TGTGCCAGCAGCCGCACGGGGACTAGCGGGGCGTTTAGCACAGATACGCAGTATTTT. Encoded protein: CASSRTGTSGAFSTDTQYF.

This clonotype came up a few times. V is TRBV2 and J is TRBJ2-7, with D possibly TRBD2 on 5 matching bases. Germline V gives CDR1 SNHLY, CDR2 FYNNEI. The CDR3 length is 11 residues. The V and J ends lost 4 bases and 6 bases respectively, with 7 bases between them. In nucleotides, the CDR3 is TGTGCCAGCAGTGCCGAGGGCGAGCAGTACTTC. Translating gives CASSAEGEQYF.

This clonotype showed up many times. The V gene is TRBV6-6, the J gene TRBJ1-3; no definite D call. The CDR3 consists of 15 residues. V lost 6 bases, J lost 4 bases, and 16 bases lay in between. Germline V gene sequence: CDR1 MNHNY, CDR2 SVGAGI (reference sequence). Here the CDR3 DNA reads TGTGCCAGCAGCATGAATTGGGGTTCCGGAAACACCATATATTTT. Its translation: CASSMNWGSGNTIYF.

This clonotype has a handful of counts. V and J are TRBV7-3 and TRBJ2-1, with TRBD2 as a possible D gene (6 bases). Germline V lookup: CDR1 SGHTA, CDR2 FQGTGA. Trimming took 2 bases from V and 6 from J, leaving 14 bases between them. The CDR3 spans 15 residues. The DNA for the CDR3 is TGTGCCAGCAGCTTAGTTCTAGCGAAAGCCAATGAGCAGTTCTTC. Amino acids: CASSLVLAKANEQFF.

This clonotype was picked up a small number of times. The V call is TRBV5-4, the J call TRBJ2-7; 9 positions agree with TRBD1. The CDR3 runs 14 residues. Germline trimming cut 3 bases from V and 1 base from J; bases unmatched to any gene: 2. Germline CDR1 SGHNT, CDR2 YYREEE (reference sequence). The chain's CDR3 is CASSSDRGSYEQYF. The CDR3 DNA follows: TGTGCCAGCAGCTCGGACAGGGGTTCCTACGAGCAGTACTTC.

This clonotype was counted only a few times. The chain carries TRBV4-2 and TRBJ1-2; no reliable D call. This CDR3 comprises 12 residues. The V and J ends lost 6 bases and 6 bases respectively, with 11 bases between them. The germline gives CDR1 LGHNA, CDR2 YNFKEQ. The CDR3 spells CASSRSANGYTF. The CDR3 nucleotides are TGTGCCAGCAGTCGGAGCGCCAATGGCTACACCTTC.

Many counts were recorded for this clonotype. CDR3 bases: TGCAGTGCTAGGGGGGGACTAGTAGGAAGTGAGCAGTTCTTC. It specifies CSARGGLVGSEQFF. The chain is built from TRBV20-1 and TRBJ2-1; 8 nucleotides align to TRBD2. Germline V gene sequence: CDR1 DFQATT, CDR2 SNEGSKA (reference sequence). This CDR3 region has 14 residues. The ends lost 3 bases at V and 9 bases at J; junction bases unmatched: 10.